One sample yielded the 20 T cell receptor beta chains listed below, sequenced in a study of a mutant IDH1 vaccine in newly diagnosed glioma. For these receptors, no antigen is known. Sequencing used immunoSEQ multiplex PCR; TCRdb keeps in-frame clones, though not all of them. The table records roughly 51,000 clones, around 80% of them present only once. Time point denoted: week 23, last vaccination. All doses held 300 ug of mutant IDH1 20-mer peptide, with topical imiquimod. Here the sequenced sample was PBMCs, taken from a glioma patient whose treatment included an IDH1 peptide vaccine. The receptors were sampled from a woman aged 40 to 50 with glioma. Some clones in this sample may be carry-over from other donors' samples.

CDR3 nucleotide sequence: TGTGCCAGCAGCTCCGGGAGGGGTGAGAAACTGTTTTTT. As protein: CASSSGRGEKLFF. The chain is built from TRBV7-2 and TRBJ1-4; D perhaps matches TRBD1 (5 bases). Trimming pared 4 bases from V and 11 bases from J, leaving 14 bases between. This CDR3 is built from 13 residues. Germline loops: CDR1 SGHTA, CDR2 FQGNSA.

This clone was picked up one time. The chain recombines TRBV4-1 with TRBJ1-5, with D maybe TRBD1 (5 bases). Germline V gene sequence: CDR1 MGHRA, CDR2 YSYEKL. This CDR3 is 13 amino acids long. V was trimmed by 4 bases and J by 3 bases, leaving 7 bases between them. For the CDR3, the DNA is TGCGCCAGCAGCCCTGGGACCAATCAGCCCCAGCATTTT. This encodes CASSPGTNQPQHF.

The J gene is TRBJ2-3, the V gene TRBV9, with D uncertain. Germline V lookup: CDR1 SGDLS, CDR2 YYNGEE. V was shortened by 0 bases and J by 3 bases, with 8 bases between the two germline ends. This CDR3 has 14 amino acids. CDR3 sequence (DNA): TGTGCCAGCAGCGTAGCGCCTGCGACAGATACGCAGTATTTT. Residues: CASSVAPATDTQYF. The variable domain in full, with the rest retrieved from reference TRBV9 and TRBJ2-3, is DSGVTQTPKHLITATGQRVTLRCSPRSGDLSVYWYQQSLDQGLQFLIQYYNGEERAKGNILERFSAQQFPDLHSELNLSSLELGDSALYFCASSVAPATDTQYFGPGTRLTVL.

CDR3 region: CATSPPTGENEQFF. CDR3 bases: TGTGCCACCAGCCCACCGACAGGGGAGAATGAGCAGTTCTTC. This chain connects TRBV15 to TRBJ2-1, with 8 nucleotides matching TRBD1. Trimming cost V 5 bases and J 7 bases; bases outside gene matches: 7. Per germline, CDR1 LNHNV and CDR2 YYDKDF (reference sequence). This CDR3 has 14 amino acids.

The chain links TRBV6-5 to TRBJ1-1; TRBD1 aligns across 9 bases. Germline assignment: CDR1 MNHEY and CDR2 SVGAGI. The CDR3 is 14 amino acids. The V and J ends lost 7 bases and 6 bases, in that order; junction bases with no gene match: 9. The CDR3 DNA sequence: TGTGCCAGCACGACAGGGGGACCTATCTCTGAAGCTTTCTTT. Amino acid sequence: CASTTGGPISEAFF.

J is TRBJ1-1 and V is TRBV10-3, with D hard to call. Germline V lookup: CDR1 ENHRY, CDR2 SYGVKD. There are 14 residues in the CDR3. V was clipped by 7 bases and J by 4 bases, with 16 bases between them. The CDR3 DNA reads as TGTGCCATCACCGAGAGTCCGTCGGGCACTGAAGCTTTCTTT. This encodes CAITESPSGTEAFF.

V and J are TRBV7-9 and TRBJ2-3, with D perhaps matching TRBD2 (5 bases). From germline, CDR1 is SEHNR and CDR2 FQNEAQ (reference sequence). V was trimmed by 2 bases and J by 5 bases, leaving 8 bases between them. The CDR3 extends over 13 amino acids. CDR3 DNA: TGTGCCAGCAGCTTAAGCCGGGGAGATACGCAGTATTTT. It yields the protein CASSLSRGDTQYF.

V usage is TRBV27 and J usage is TRBJ2-7; D remains unclear. Germline assignment: CDR1 MNHEY and CDR2 SMNVEV (reference sequence). This CDR3 contains 13 residues. The V and J ends lost 8 bases and 0 bases respectively, with 11 bases between them. The CDR3 reads CASSVGFSYEQYF. Here the CDR3 DNA reads TGTGCCAGCTCGGTGGGGTTCTCCTACGAGCAGTACTTC.

This chain joins TRBV12-5 and TRBJ2-3; no definite D call. Trimming took off 5 bases at V and 4 bases at J, with 4 bases between the two ends. Germline V gene sequence: CDR1 LGHNT, CDR2 FRNRAP. The CDR3 is 11 residues long. CDR3 sequence (DNA): TGTGCTAGTGGTCGAGCAGATACGCAGTATTTT. This sequence encodes CASGRADTQYF. The full variable domain, with the rest looked up from reference TRBV12-5 and TRBJ2-3, is DARVTQTPRHKVTEMGQEVTMRCQPILGHNTVFWYRQTMMQGLELLAYFRNRAPLDDSGMPKDRFSAEMPDATLATLKIQPSEPRDSAVYFCASGRADTQYFGPGTRLTVL.

V and J are TRBV7-6 and TRBJ1-6; D uncertain. The germline V gene has CDR1 SGHVS and CDR2 FNYEAQ. CDR3 length: 15 residues. Trimming pared 8 bases from V and 0 bases from J, leaving 11 bases between. The CDR3 region has the DNA TGTGCCAGCGGGCGGGGAAGCTCCTATAATTCACCCCTCCACTTT. Translated, it gives CASGRGSSYNSPLHF. The whole variable domain, remainder taken from reference TRBV7-6 and TRBJ1-6, is GAGVSQSPRYKVTKRGQDVALRCDPISGHVSLYWYRQALGQGPEFLTYFNYEAQQDKSGLPNDRFSAERPEGSISTLTIQRTEQRDSAMYRCASGRGSSYNSPLHFGNGTRLTVT.

The chain has TRBV6-5 and TRBJ2-5; D may be TRBD1 (5 bases). The CDR3 has 14 residues. The V end was cut by 5 bases, the J end by 4 bases, with 14 bases between. Per germline, CDR1 MNHEY and CDR2 SVGAGI. CDR3 sequence: CASSKLQARETQYF. CDR3 nucleotide sequence: TGTGCCAGCAGTAAACTACAGGCCAGAGAGACCCAGTACTTC.

The chain joins TRBV5-1 to TRBJ2-5; D tentatively fits TRBD1 or TRBD2 (5 bases each). The CDR3 extends over 14 amino acids. V was clipped by 0 bases and J by 10 bases, with 16 bases between them. Germline lookup yields CDR1 SGHRS and CDR2 YFSETQ. CDR3 sequence (DNA): TGCGCCAGCAGCTTGGTTGTCGGGACCACGGACCAGTACTTC. This encodes CASSLVVGTTDQYF. The full variable domain, with the rest looked up from reference TRBV5-1 and TRBJ2-5, is KAGVTQTPRYLIKTRGQQVTLSCSPISGHRSVSWYQQTPGQGLQFLFEYFSETQRNKGNFPGRFSGRQFSNSRSEMNVSTLELGDSALYLCASSLVVGTTDQYFGPGTRLLVL.

The chain employs TRBV6-4 and TRBJ2-1; TRBD2 aligns across 12 bases. V was clipped by 4 bases and J by 1 base; unmatched bases: 5. Germline loops: CDR1 MRHNA, CDR2 SNTAGT. The length of the CDR3 is 17 residues. CDR3 in DNA: TGTGCCAGCAGTGCCCTGGGACTAGCGGGTTCCTACAATGAGCAGTTCTTC. It specifies CASSALGLAGSYNEQFF.

J is TRBJ2-5 and V is TRBV5-8; the D is unclear. Trimming stripped 0 bases from V and 4 bases from J, with 7 bases between. The CDR3 runs to 13 residues. Germline CDR1 SGHTS, CDR2 YDEGEE. The CDR3, as DNA: TGTGCCAGCAGCTTGGACCCCGGAGAGACCCAGTACTTC. Translated, it gives CASSLDPGETQYF.

V and J are TRBV29-1 and TRBJ2-1, with D maybe TRBD2 (5 bases). The CDR3 is made up of 13 amino acids. Germline CDR1 reads SQVTM; CDR2 reads ANQGSEA. The V end lost 7 bases, the J end lost 6 bases, and 16 bases lay between the germline ends. The CDR3 region is CSERTRRTNEQFF. DNA for the CDR3: TGCAGCGAACGGACTCGTAGGACCAATGAGCAGTTCTTC.

The chain uses TRBV5-1 and TRBJ2-1; D could derive from TRBD1 or TRBD2 (6 bases each). The CDR3 is 15 residues long. Germline lookup yields CDR1 SGHRS and CDR2 YFSETQ. The V end was cut by 3 bases, the J end by 2 bases, with 12 bases between. The CDR3 sequence is CASSSVGGAYNEQFF. The CDR3 coding sequence is TGCGCCAGCAGCTCAGTGGGGGGCGCCTACAATGAGCAGTTCTTC.

The rearrangement joins TRBV2 to TRBJ2-7, with D unresolved. The CDR3 covers 11 residues. With 5 bases removed from V and 3 bases from J, the gap between germline ends came to 5 bases. Germline V gene lookup returns CDR1 SNHLY and CDR2 FYNNEI. Here the CDR3 reads CASSLGYEQYF. The CDR3 DNA follows: TGTGCCAGCAGTTTAGGCTACGAGCAGTACTTC.

The rearrangement links TRBV5-6 to TRBJ2-7; possible D gene TRBD2, 6 bases. CDR1 and CDR2 from the germline V gene are SGHDT and YYEEEE. Trimming left V 7 bases short and J 4 bases short, with 12 bases between. The CDR3 is made up of 12 amino acids. CDR3 loop: CASGTSPYEQYF. CDR3 nucleotides: TGTGCCAGCGGGACTTCCCCTTACGAGCAGTACTTC.

The chain couples TRBV27 to TRBJ2-2; D unclear. The CDR3 is 14 residues long. Germline V gives CDR1 MNHEY, CDR2 SMNVEV (reference sequence). The ends were cut back, 7 bases at V and 0 bases at J, with 9 bases in the middle. This chain's CDR3 is CASKFSANTGELFF. CDR3 coding DNA: TGTGCCAGCAAGTTCAGCGCGAACACCGGGGAGCTGTTTTTT.

The V call is TRBV6-5, the J call TRBJ2-1, with 9 bases that match TRBD2. This CDR3 is 14 amino acids long. In germline, CDR1 is MNHEY, CDR2 SVGAGI. V lost 7 bases to trimming and J lost 7 bases; unmatched junction nucleotides: 8. The CDR3 here is CASTRSGGKNEQFF. Here the CDR3 DNA reads TGTGCCAGCACCCGTAGCGGGGGTAAAAATGAGCAGTTCTTC.